This T cell receptor beta chain was obtained from a study of T cell changes during pregnancy in multiple sclerosis. This table comes from immunoSEQ multiplex PCR, and its TCRdb copy is limited to in-frame clones, with some not included. The sample consists of approximately 92,000 clones, almost 95% of them appearing once. The CDR3 loop spans 14 amino acids. The material sequenced was peripheral blood, taken in the first trimester of pregnancy. This receptor was identified in a female donor with multiple sclerosis, enrolled in a pregnancy study. This chain connects TRBV21-1 to TRBJ2-1; TRBD2, the D gene given by the table, was not confirmed from the DNA. TRBV21-1 is a pseudogene segment. The CDR3 is CASSKGLADNEQFF. CDR3 nucleotide sequence: TGTGCCAGCAGCAAAGGACTAGCGGACAATGAGCAGTTCTTC.